One T cell receptor (beta chain) is described in this entry. This specimen comes from a study of monozygotic twins with inflammatory bowel disease. UMIs containing a 6-nucleotide sample barcode were added via template switching. Nested PCRs of about 17 and 10 cycles, two in total, were run on TCRalpha and TCRbeta cDNA. Following a re-call of the 5' RACE reads, TCRdb has one entry per CDR3 protein and lacks DNA. In total, the table holds about 140,000 distinct CDR3 sequences. The CDR3 runs to 13 residues. The germline V gene has CDR1 SGHRS and CDR2 YFSETQ. The clonotype was recovered from a human donor with ulcerative colitis or Crohn's disease, or a healthy co-twin of an affected twin (not recorded which). V and J are TRBV5-1 and TRBJ1-1; TCRdb names TRBD1, which stays unverified in the absence of DNA. Material: blood. CDR3 sequence: CASSTRDTTEAFF.